This T cell receptor beta chain is drawn from a study of CD8+CD57+ T cells in acquired aplastic anemia. Profiling that covered TCR beta VDJ and CDR3 relied on genomic DNA as its template. TCRdb reanalysed the reads using MiXCR and keeps one entry per CDR3 protein. The sample shows roughly 190,000 distinct CDR3 sequences, around 47% of them seen only once. This clonotype was picked up one time. The sequenced patients had an expansion of CD8+CD57+ cells seen by flow cytometry. This CDR3 is built from 16 residues. Germline CDR1 MGHDK, CDR2 SYGVNS. Trimming left V 1 base short and J 0 bases short, with 12 bases between.

The rearrangement joins TRBV25-1 to TRBJ1-1, with D perhaps matching TRBD1 (5 bases). The specimen was sorted CD4+, CD8+, or CD8+CD57+ T cells (not recorded which) from PBMCs. This receptor was identified in a human donor with aplastic anemia. The CDR3 sequence: CASSEWASTVNTEAFF. The CDR3 DNA sequence: TGTGCCAGCAGTGAATGGGCCTCGACAGTGAACACTGAAGCTTTCTTT.